A single sample is the source of the 10 T cell receptor beta chains below, sequenced in a study of T cell responses to AZD1222 COVID-19 vaccine. The assay was immunoSEQ multiplex PCR, and TCRdb's table has in-frame clones only and misses some. The sample records about 120,000 clones, 93% being singletons. The sample here was peripheral blood, taken 28 days after the second AZD1222 dose. The receptors derive from an adult who received the AZD1222 COVID-19 vaccine.

The chain is built from TRBV19 and TRBJ1-1; TRBD1 aligns across 7 bases. V was clipped by 9 bases and J by 3 bases; unmatched bases: 7. Germline V CDR1 and CDR2: LNHDA, SQIVND (reference sequence). The CDR3 totals 13 residues. The CDR3: CASRTGADTEAFF. For the CDR3, the DNA is TGTGCCAGCCGAACAGGGGCGGACACTGAAGCTTTCTTT.

V usage is TRBV6-5 and J usage is TRBJ2-1; 9 nucleotides align to TRBD1. The ends lost 8 bases at V and 2 bases at J; junction bases unmatched: 4. Per germline, CDR1 MNHEY and CDR2 SVGAGI. The CDR3 spans 14 residues. The CDR3 reads CASGRQGAYNEQFF. For the CDR3, the DNA is TGTGCCAGCGGGAGACAGGGGGCCTACAATGAGCAGTTCTTC.

The chain carries TRBV19 and TRBJ2-2; no clear D gene. This CDR3 region has 14 residues. V was cut by 4 bases and J by 1 base, with 7 bases left in between. Germline values: CDR1 LNHDA, CDR2 SQIVND (reference sequence). CDR3 amino acids: CASSSNGNTGELFF. The CDR3 region has the DNA TGTGCCAGTAGTAGTAACGGGAACACCGGGGAGCTGTTTTTT. Variable domain in full (rest from reference TRBV19 and TRBJ2-2): DGGITQSPKYLFRKEGQNVTLSCEQNLNHDAMYWYRQDPGQGLRLIYYSQIVNDFQKGDIAEGYSVSREKKESFPLTVTSAQKNPTAFYLCASSSNGNTGELFFGEGSRLTVL.

CDR3 nucleotide sequence: TGTGCCAGCATCAGGGCATTGAACACTGAAGCTTTCTTT. Translating gives CASIRALNTEAFF. The chain links TRBV6-5 to TRBJ1-1; tentatively, D is TRBD1 (5 bases). V lost 7 bases and J lost 0, with 9 bases in between. CDR1 is MNHEY and CDR2 is SVGAGI in the germline V gene. The CDR3 is 13 residues long.

The chain employs TRBV6-2 or TRBV6-3 and TRBJ2-7; TRBD2 matches at 14 bases. V trimming: 2 bases; J trimming: 4 bases; junction bases outside the gene matches: 4. CDR1 is MNHEY, CDR2 SVGEGT, per germline. This CDR3 spans 16 amino acids. CDR3 sequence: CASSYPGTSGGYEQYF. The CDR3 coding sequence is TGTGCCAGCAGTTACCCCGGGACTAGCGGGGGTTACGAGCAGTACTTC.

V is TRBV19 and J is TRBJ2-5; tentatively, D is TRBD2 (5 bases). Germline V CDR1 and CDR2: LNHDA, SQIVND (reference sequence). This CDR3 spans 13 amino acids. With 6 bases removed from V and 1 base from J, the gap between germline ends came to 9 bases. CDR3 in amino acids: CASRDSAQETQYF. The DNA for the CDR3 is TGTGCCAGTAGGGACTCTGCCCAAGAGACCCAGTACTTC.

This clone was recorded once. The chain couples TRBV27 to TRBJ1-2, with a weak D call TRBD1 (5 bases). The length of the CDR3 is 16 residues. Germline V lookup: CDR1 MNHEY, CDR2 SMNVEV (reference sequence). Trimming stripped 5 bases from V and 0 bases from J, with 16 bases between. In DNA form, the CDR3 reads TGTGCCAGCAGTCTCTTTGGGGGGGGAGCTAACTATGGCTACACCTTC. Its protein is CASSLFGGGANYGYTF.

On this clone: The junction shows a germline mismatch at one end, possibly a read error. The rearrangement joins TRBV3-1 (or the pseudogene TRBV3-2) to TRBJ2-7, with 8 bases identical to TRBD2. The CDR3 is 15 amino acids. Per germline, CDR1 LGHDT and CDR2 YNNKEL (reference sequence). CDR3 loop: CASSKETSAFYEQYF. For the CDR3, the DNA is TGTGCCAGCAGCAAAGAGACTAGCGCCTTCTACGAGCAGTACTTC.

The CDR3 sequence is CASSQRTGDIYEQYF. For the CDR3, the DNA is TGCGCCAGCAGCCAACGGACAGGGGACATCTACGAGCAGTACTTC. The V and J genes are TRBV4-1 and TRBJ2-7; 9 positions match TRBD1. Germline values: CDR1 MGHRA, CDR2 YSYEKL. CDR3 length equals 15 residues. The V gene end was trimmed by 2 bases and the J gene end by 3 bases; junction bases not matched to a gene: 5.

This chain joins TRBV7-9 and TRBJ2-1; 13 bases line up with TRBD2. The V gene end was trimmed by 5 bases and the J gene end by 9 bases; junction bases not matched to a gene: 10. Germline values: CDR1 SEHNR, CDR2 FQNEAQ (reference sequence). The CDR3 is 16 residues long. The CDR3 spells CASSHGLAGVISEQFF. CDR3 in DNA: TGTGCCAGCAGCCACGGACTAGCGGGGGTGATTTCTGAGCAGTTCTTC.